What follows describes a single TCR beta chain. In the study's own analysis: Quantification of nucleated cells was approximated via reference gene primer amplification. Measured with immunoSEQ multiplex PCR; TCRdb has only the in-frame clones, and not every one. V, J and clone size were drawn from that table, and D and trimming were deduced from the DNA. This repertoire shows tens of thousands of clones, roughly three quarters found once; its top ten account for approximately 2.3%. Germline CDR1 PRHDT, CDR2 FYEKMQ (reference sequence). V was clipped by 5 bases and J by 6 bases; unmatched bases: 14. The CDR3 totals 19 residues. This record belongs to a study of blood T cell repertoires in COVID-19. The overall study: Samples of COVID-19 (acute and convalescent) were obtained from the United States, Italy and Spain. Nucleic acid was either cDNA or gDNA, and it came from T cells, B-cell-depleted T cells, or PBMCs.

Enrollment of patients from Seattle took place during active infection, with longitudinal follow-up. This TCR derives from a man in his 70s with COVID-19, enrolled during active disease. This sequence joins TRBV13 and TRBJ2-2, with TRBD2 matching 14 bases. Sequenced material: peripheral blood. CDR3 region: CASSPGLAGGRRSPGELFF. The DNA for the CDR3 is TGTGCCAGCAGCCCCGGACTAGCGGGAGGACGTCGTTCTCCCGGGGAGCTGTTTTTT.